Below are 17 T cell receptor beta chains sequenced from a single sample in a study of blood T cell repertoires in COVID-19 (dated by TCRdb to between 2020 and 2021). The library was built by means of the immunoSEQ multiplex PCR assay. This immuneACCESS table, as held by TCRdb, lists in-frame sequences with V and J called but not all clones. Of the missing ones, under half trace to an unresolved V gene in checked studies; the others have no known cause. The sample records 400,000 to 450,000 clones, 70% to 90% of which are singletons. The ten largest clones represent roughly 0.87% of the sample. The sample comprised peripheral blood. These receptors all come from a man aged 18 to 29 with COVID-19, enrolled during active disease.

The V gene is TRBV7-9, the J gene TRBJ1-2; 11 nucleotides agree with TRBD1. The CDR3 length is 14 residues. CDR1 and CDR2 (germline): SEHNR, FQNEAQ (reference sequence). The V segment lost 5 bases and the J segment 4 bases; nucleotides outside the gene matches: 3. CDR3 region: CASSGQGAGYGYTF. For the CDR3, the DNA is TGTGCCAGCAGCGGACAGGGGGCCGGCTATGGCTACACCTTC.

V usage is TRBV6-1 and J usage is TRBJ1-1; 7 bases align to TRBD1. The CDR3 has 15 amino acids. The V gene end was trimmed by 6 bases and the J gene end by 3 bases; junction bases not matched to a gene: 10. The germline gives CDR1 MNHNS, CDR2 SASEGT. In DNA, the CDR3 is TGTGCCAGCAGCGAGGGGGCCTCAAAAGACACTGAAGCTTTCTTT. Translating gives CASSEGASKDTEAFF.

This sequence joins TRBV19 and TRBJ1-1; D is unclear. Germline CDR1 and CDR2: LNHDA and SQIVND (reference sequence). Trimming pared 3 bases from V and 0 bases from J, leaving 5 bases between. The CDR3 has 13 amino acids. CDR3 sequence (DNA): TGTGCCAGTAGTATGTCGGTGAACACTGAAGCTTTCTTT. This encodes CASSMSVNTEAFF.

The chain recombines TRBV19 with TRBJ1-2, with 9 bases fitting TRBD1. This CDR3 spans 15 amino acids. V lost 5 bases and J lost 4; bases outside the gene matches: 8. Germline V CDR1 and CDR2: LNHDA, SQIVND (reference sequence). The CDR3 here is CASSAKDRGGYGYTF. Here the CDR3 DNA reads TGTGCCAGTAGTGCGAAGGACAGGGGTGGCTATGGCTACACCTTC.

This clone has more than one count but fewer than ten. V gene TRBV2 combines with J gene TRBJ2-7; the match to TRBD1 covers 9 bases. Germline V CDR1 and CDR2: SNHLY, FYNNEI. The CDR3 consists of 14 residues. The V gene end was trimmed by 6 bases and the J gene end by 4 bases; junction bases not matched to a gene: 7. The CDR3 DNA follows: TGTGCCAGCAGCAAGGACAGGGGATTGTACGAGCAGTACTTC. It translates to CASSKDRGLYEQYF.

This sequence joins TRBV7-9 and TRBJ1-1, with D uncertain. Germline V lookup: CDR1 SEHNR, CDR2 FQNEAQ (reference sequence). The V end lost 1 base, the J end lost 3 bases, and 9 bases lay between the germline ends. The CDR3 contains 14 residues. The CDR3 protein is CASSLGREDTEAFF. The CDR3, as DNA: TGTGCCAGCAGCTTAGGAAGGGAGGACACTGAAGCTTTCTTT. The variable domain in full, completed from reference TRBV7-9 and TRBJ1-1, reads DTGVSQNPRHKITKRGQNVTFRCDPISEHNRLYWYRQTLGQGPEFLTYFQNEAQLEKSRLLSDRFSAERPKGSFSTLEIQRTEQGDSAMYLCASSLGREDTEAFFGQGTRLTVV.

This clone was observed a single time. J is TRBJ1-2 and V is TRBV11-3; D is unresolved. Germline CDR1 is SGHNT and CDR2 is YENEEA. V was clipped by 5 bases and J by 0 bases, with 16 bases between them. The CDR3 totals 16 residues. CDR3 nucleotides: TGTGCCAGCAGCCACCATCCGTACGAGTCTAACTATGGCTACACCTTC. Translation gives CASSHHPYESNYGYTF.

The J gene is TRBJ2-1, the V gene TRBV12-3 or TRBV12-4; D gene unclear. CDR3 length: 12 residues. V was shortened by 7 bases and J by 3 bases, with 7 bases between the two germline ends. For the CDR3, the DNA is TGTGCCAGCACCCTAGGCTACAATGAGCAGTTCTTC. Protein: CASTLGYNEQFF.

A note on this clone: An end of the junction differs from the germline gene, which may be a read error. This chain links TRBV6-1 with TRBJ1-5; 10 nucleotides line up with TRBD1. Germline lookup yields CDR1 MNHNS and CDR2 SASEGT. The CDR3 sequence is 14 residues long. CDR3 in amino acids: CASREVTGGQPQHF. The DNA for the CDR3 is TGTGCCAGCAGGGAAGTGACAGGGGGCCAGCCCCAGCATTTT.

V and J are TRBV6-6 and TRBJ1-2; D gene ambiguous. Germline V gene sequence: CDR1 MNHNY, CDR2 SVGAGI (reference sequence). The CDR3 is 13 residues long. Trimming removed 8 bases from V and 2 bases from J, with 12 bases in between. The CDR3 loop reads CASALTRNYGYTF. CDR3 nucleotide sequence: TGTGCCAGCGCCCTGACAAGAAACTATGGCTACACCTTC.

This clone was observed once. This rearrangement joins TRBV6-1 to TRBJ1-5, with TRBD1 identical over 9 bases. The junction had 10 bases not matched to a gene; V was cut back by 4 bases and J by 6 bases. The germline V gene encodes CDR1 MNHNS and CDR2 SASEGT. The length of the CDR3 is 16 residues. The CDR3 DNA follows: TGTGCCAGCAGTGCCAATGACAGGGGGACAAGTCAGCCCCAGCATTTT. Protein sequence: CASSANDRGTSQPQHF.

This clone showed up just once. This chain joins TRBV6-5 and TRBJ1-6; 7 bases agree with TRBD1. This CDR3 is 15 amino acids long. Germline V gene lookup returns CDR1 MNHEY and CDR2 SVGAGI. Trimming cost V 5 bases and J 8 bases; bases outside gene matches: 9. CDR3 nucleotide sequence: TGTGCCAGCAGTCGGTACAGGGGTAGAGATTCACCCCTCCACTTT. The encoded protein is CASSRYRGRDSPLHF.

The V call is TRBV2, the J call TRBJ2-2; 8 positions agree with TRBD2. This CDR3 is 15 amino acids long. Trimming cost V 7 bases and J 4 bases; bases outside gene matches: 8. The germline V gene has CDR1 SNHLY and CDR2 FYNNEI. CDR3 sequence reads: CASTKTGGRTGELFF. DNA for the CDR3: TGTGCCAGCACTAAGACGGGGGGGCGCACCGGGGAGCTGTTTTTT.

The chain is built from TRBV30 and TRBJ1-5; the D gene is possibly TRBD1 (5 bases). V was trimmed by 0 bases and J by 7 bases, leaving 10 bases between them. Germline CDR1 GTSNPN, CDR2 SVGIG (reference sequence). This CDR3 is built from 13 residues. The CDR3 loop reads CAWSVRGAQPQHF. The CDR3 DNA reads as TGTGCCTGGAGTGTACGCGGGGCCCAGCCCCAGCATTTT. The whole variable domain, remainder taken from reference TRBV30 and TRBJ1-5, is SQTIHQWPATLVQPVGSPLSLECTVEGTSNPNLYWYRQAAGRGLQLLFYSVGIGQISSEVPQNLSASRPQDRQFILSSKKLLLSDSGFYLCAWSVRGAQPQHFGDGTRLSIL.

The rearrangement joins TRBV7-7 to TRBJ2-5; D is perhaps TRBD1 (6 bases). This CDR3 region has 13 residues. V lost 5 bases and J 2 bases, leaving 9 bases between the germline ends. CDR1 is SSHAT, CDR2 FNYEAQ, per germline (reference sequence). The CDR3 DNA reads TGTGCCAGCAGCCGGACAGTTCAAGAGACCCAGTACTTC. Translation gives CASSRTVQETQYF.

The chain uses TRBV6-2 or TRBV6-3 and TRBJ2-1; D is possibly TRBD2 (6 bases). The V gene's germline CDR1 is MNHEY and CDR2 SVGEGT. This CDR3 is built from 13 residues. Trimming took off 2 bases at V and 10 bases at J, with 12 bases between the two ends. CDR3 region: CASSYSAGPEQFF. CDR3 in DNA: TGTGCCAGCAGTTACAGCGCGGGACCCGAGCAGTTCTTC.

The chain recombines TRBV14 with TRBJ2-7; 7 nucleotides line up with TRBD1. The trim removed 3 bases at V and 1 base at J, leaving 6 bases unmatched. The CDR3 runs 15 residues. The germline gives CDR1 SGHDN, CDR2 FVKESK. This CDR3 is CASSQMGTVSYEQYF. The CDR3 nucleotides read TGTGCCAGCAGCCAGATGGGGACAGTTTCCTACGAGCAGTACTTC.